Listed here are 25 T cell receptor beta chains from one sample, sequenced in a study of cytomegalovirus exposure and HLA in healthy donors. 60 Vbeta and 13 Jbeta primers were used in PCR. Data came from immunoSEQ multiplex PCR; TCRdb stores just in-frame clones and leaves some out. The sample holds roughly 100,000 clones, approximately 76% seen once. Sequences were obtained from PBMCs. The receptors come from a man aged 40-49 years in good health and CMV-seronegative.

The chain employs TRBV19 and TRBJ1-5; D perhaps matches TRBD1 (5 bases). Germline V gene data show CDR1 as LNHDA and CDR2 as SQIVND (reference sequence). Trimming pared 7 bases from V and 7 bases from J, leaving 20 bases between. There are 15 residues in the CDR3. The CDR3 coding sequence is TGTGCCAGTACCGGGGCGCCGGGAGCCACACAGCCCCAGCATTTT. It specifies CASTGAPGATQPQHF. The full variable domain, rest sourced from reference TRBV19 and TRBJ1-5, is DGGITQSPKYLFRKEGQNVTLSCEQNLNHDAMYWYRQDPGQGLRLIYYSQIVNDFQKGDIAEGYSVSREKKESFPLTVTSAQKNPTAFYLCASTGAPGATQPQHFGDGTRLSIL.

The chain uses TRBV19 and TRBJ1-2; D gene ambiguous. Looked up from germline, CDR1 is LNHDA and CDR2 is SQIVND (reference sequence). This CDR3 comprises 10 residues. The CDR3 region has the DNA TGTCCGGCGGAGAACTATGGCTACACCTTC. Protein product: CPAENYGYTF.

The V gene is TRBV2, the J gene TRBJ1-4, with TRBD1 matching 8 bases. V shed 7 bases, J shed 5 bases, and the junction held 6 bases outside the gene matches. In germline, CDR1 is SNHLY, CDR2 FYNNEI. This CDR3 comprises 14 residues. CDR3 protein: CASKDRVGNEKLFF. CDR3 in DNA: TGTGCCAGCAAGGACAGGGTTGGGAATGAAAAACTGTTTTTT.

The chain couples TRBV7-2 to TRBJ1-1; D may be TRBD1 (5 bases). The CDR3 length is 13 residues. CDR1 is SGHTA and CDR2 is FQGNSA in the germline V gene. V lost 3 bases and J lost 5, with 10 bases in between. The CDR3 loop is CASSFAGQTEAFF. The CDR3 DNA reads TGTGCCAGCAGCTTCGCGGGGCAAACTGAAGCTTTCTTT.

CDR3 residues: CASTLDRDHSQPQHF. The CDR3 DNA is TGTGCCAGTACCCTGGACAGAGACCACAGTCAGCCCCAGCATTTT. This chain joins TRBV19 and TRBJ1-5, with TRBD1 as a possible D gene (6 bases). CDR1 and CDR2 (germline): LNHDA, SQIVND (reference sequence). Trimming took 7 bases from V and 6 from J, leaving 19 bases between them. The CDR3 consists of 15 residues.

V gene TRBV5-8 combines with J gene TRBJ1-5; D perhaps matches TRBD1 (5 bases). Trimming left V 4 bases short and J 8 bases short, with 19 bases between. The germline CDR1 and CDR2 sequences are SGHTS and YDEGEE. This CDR3 spans 15 amino acids. The CDR3 coding sequence is TGTGCCAGCAGCACCACGGCCCACCCGGGGGAGCCCCAGCATTTT. It yields the protein CASSTTAHPGEPQHF.

The chain combines TRBV19 with TRBJ1-4; 9 positions match TRBD1. From germline, CDR1 is LNHDA and CDR2 SQIVND (reference sequence). V gave up 6 bases and J gave up 5 bases; unmatched junction bases: 7. The CDR3 extends over 15 amino acids. Here the CDR3 reads CASRTGQGLNEKLFF. The DNA for the CDR3 is TGTGCCAGTAGGACGGGACAGGGACTAAATGAAAAACTGTTTTTT.

In regard to this clone: One end of the junction fails to match germline, which may point to a read error. Other DNA sequences in the sample encode the same CDR3. The chain uses TRBV30 and TRBJ1-1; D unresolved. This CDR3 comprises 13 residues. CDR1 and CDR2 from the germline V gene are GTSNPN and SVGIG (reference sequence). The CDR3 DNA sequence: TGCGCCTGGAGTGACTCGGCGGCGGATGAAGCTTTCTTT. This codes for CAWSDSAADEAFF.

This clone showed up just once. V and J are TRBV14 and TRBJ1-1, with 10 bases aligning to TRBD1. V shed 11 bases and J 4 bases; nucleotides not matched to a gene: 10. CDR1 and CDR2 from the germline V gene are SGHDN and FVKESK. This CDR3 region has 14 residues. The CDR3, as DNA: TGTGCCTCACGGGACAGGGGATACGGCACTGAAGCTTTCTTT. Translating gives CASRDRGYGTEAFF.

V and J are TRBV2 and TRBJ2-5, with TRBD1 matching over 9 bases. Trimming at V came to 2 bases and at J to 4 bases, leaving 2 bases not matched to a gene. This CDR3 region has 14 residues. The germline gives CDR1 SNHLY, CDR2 FYNNEI. CDR3 sequence: CASSETGGRETQYF. CDR3 DNA sequence: TGTGCCAGCAGTGAAACAGGGGGCCGAGAGACCCAGTACTTC.

This chain uses TRBV7-9 with TRBJ1-2; 7 bases map to TRBD1. V lost 5 bases to trimming and J lost 4 bases; unmatched junction nucleotides: 7. The germline V gene encodes CDR1 SEHNR and CDR2 FQNEAQ (reference sequence). The CDR3 runs 14 residues. In DNA form, the CDR3 reads TGTGCCAGCAGCGGGGCGGGACAGCCCTATGGCTACACCTTC. Its translation is CASSGAGQPYGYTF.

V and J are TRBV6-1 and TRBJ2-3; the D gene is possibly TRBD1 (5 bases). Trimming removed 5 bases at V and 6 bases at J, with 15 bases between. Germline-derived CDR1 and CDR2 are MNHNS and SASEGT. The CDR3 loop spans 14 amino acids. This chain's CDR3 is CASSLSRTSDTQYF. As DNA, the CDR3 is TGTGCCAGCAGTCTAAGTCGGACATCCGATACGCAGTATTTT.

Only a few counts were recorded for this clone. The J gene is TRBJ1-1, the V gene TRBV7-2, with D possibly TRBD1 on 6 matching bases. CDR1 is SGHTA and CDR2 is FQGNSA in the germline V gene. CDR3 length equals 13 residues. Trimming removed 2 bases at V and 3 bases at J, with 7 bases between. CDR3 sequence reads: CASSLQGYTEAFF. The CDR3 nucleotides read TGTGCCAGCAGCTTACAGGGGTACACTGAAGCTTTCTTT.

The chain uses TRBV12-5 and TRBJ2-2, with 9 bases that match TRBD1. The CDR3 sequence is 15 residues long. CDR1 is LGHNT and CDR2 is FRNRAP in the germline V gene. Trimming at V came to 4 bases and at J to 7 bases, leaving 7 bases not matched to a gene. In DNA, the CDR3 is TGTGCTAGTGGTTCCAGGACAGGGGTGAGCGGGGAGCTGTTTTTT. This encodes CASGSRTGVSGELFF.

V usage is TRBV6-6 and J usage is TRBJ1-1; 8 bases are shared with TRBD1. The CDR3 loop spans 16 amino acids. Germline CDR1 MNHNY, CDR2 SVGAGI (reference sequence). V shed 7 bases, J shed 4 bases, and the junction held 14 bases outside the gene matches. The CDR3: CASIIDRGLGGTEAFF. CDR3 nucleotides: TGTGCCAGCATTATCGACAGGGGTCTAGGTGGCACTGAAGCTTTCTTT.

This sequence joins TRBV5-5 and TRBJ1-5; D perhaps matches TRBD1 (6 bases). Looked up from germline, CDR1 is SGHKS and CDR2 is YYEKEE (reference sequence). V lost 2 bases, J lost 1 base, and 10 bases lay in between. This CDR3 has 15 residues. The CDR3 bases are TGTGCCAGCAGCTTCACAGGGTTGAGCAATCAGCCCCAGCATTTT. It encodes CASSFTGLSNQPQHF.

The chain links TRBV27 to TRBJ1-5; 10 positions agree with TRBD1. The J segment lost 2 bases and the V segment lost 4 bases, leaving 11 bases of the junction unmatched. From germline, CDR1 is MNHEY and CDR2 SMNVEV (reference sequence). This CDR3 is 18 amino acids long. The CDR3 loop reads CASSSNRGGTGGNQPQHF. CDR3 nucleotides: TGTGCCAGCAGTTCGAATAGGGGGGGGACAGGGGGCAATCAGCCCCAGCATTTT.

This rearrangement joins TRBV7-7 to TRBJ1-3; 11 nucleotides match TRBD1. CDR1 SSHAT and CDR2 FNYEAQ come from the germline V gene (reference sequence). The CDR3 sequence is 15 residues long. CDR3 in DNA: TGTTTGGGGGGACAGGGGGTTTTTGGTGGAAACACCATATATTTT. Amino acids: CLGGQGVFGGNTIYF.

This clone has a single count. This sequence joins TRBV5-1 and TRBJ2-5; D perhaps matches TRBD1 (6 bases). The CDR3 extends over 16 amino acids. Germline V lookup: CDR1 SGHRS, CDR2 YFSETQ. Trimming cost V 4 bases and J 3 bases, with 19 bases left between them. The CDR3 nucleotides read TGCGCCAGCAGCCCCGGTGGGCAGGGGAAGGAAGAGACCCAGTACTTC. Its translation is CASSPGGQGKEETQYF.

The chain is built from TRBV19 and TRBJ2-2, with 7 nucleotides matching TRBD2. CDR3 size: 16 residues. Per the germline V gene, CDR1 is LNHDA and CDR2 is SQIVND (reference sequence). The V and J ends lost 6 bases and 1 base, in that order; junction bases with no gene match: 8. The CDR3 loop reads CASSDPGLKNTGELFF. CDR3 DNA: TGTGCCAGTAGCGACCCGGGACTAAAGAACACCGGGGAGCTGTTTTTT.

This clone was counted a few times. The genes are TRBV5-6 and TRBJ2-2; D gene unclear. The CDR3 extends over 13 amino acids. V lost 5 bases to trimming and J lost 1 base, with 6 bases between them. Germline V gives CDR1 SGHDT, CDR2 YYEEEE. CDR3 in amino acids: CASRGVNTGELFF. CDR3 sequence (DNA): TGTGCCAGCAGAGGAGTGAACACCGGGGAGCTGTTTTTT.

Details on this clone: Germline is not matched at one junction end, which may reflect a read error. The chain couples TRBV7-9 to TRBJ2-5; 10 nucleotides align to TRBD1. Germline V gives CDR1 SEHNR, CDR2 FQNEAQ (reference sequence). The CDR3 loop spans 16 amino acids. In DNA, the CDR3 is TGTTCCAGCAGCTTCGGGGACAGGGGATTGCAAGAGACCCAGTACTTC. Translation gives CSSSFGDRGLQETQYF.

This chain joins TRBV19 and TRBJ2-5; D remains ambiguous. Deletions cut 5 bases from V and 0 bases from J, with 7 bases between. The CDR3 covers 13 residues. Germline values: CDR1 LNHDA, CDR2 SQIVND (reference sequence). CDR3 protein: CASSPGYQETQYF. In nucleotides, the CDR3 is TGTGCCAGTAGTCCGGGTTACCAAGAGACCCAGTACTTC.

The chain combines TRBV10-2 with TRBJ1-6; D is unclear. Trimming removed 4 bases from V and 14 bases from J, with 15 bases in between. Germline V gene sequence: CDR1 WSHSY, CDR2 SAAADI. CDR3 length: 13 amino acids. The CDR3, as DNA: TGCGCCAGCAGTGTTGGAGGGAGAGCAGCCCTCCACTTT. Translating gives CASSVGGRAALHF.

The V call is TRBV5-8, the J call TRBJ2-1, with D possibly being TRBD1 (5 bases). Deletions cut 4 bases from V and 3 bases from J, with 17 bases between. Germline assignment: CDR1 SGHTS and CDR2 YDEGEE. The CDR3 has 16 amino acids. The CDR3 sequence is CASSPVKGLYYNEQFF. CDR3 DNA sequence: TGTGCCAGCAGCCCAGTCAAGGGGCTTTACTACAATGAGCAGTTCTTC.